This T cell receptor (beta chain) was sequenced in a study of CD8+ T cells in alopecia areata. Pooled cutaneous lymph node cells were sorted using CD4, CD8alpha, NKG2D, NKG2ACE and other markers. Extraction of RNA preceded its reverse transcription into cDNA, which served as the sequencing template. Only in-frame clones appear in the TCRdb table, and some are missing; sequencing was by immunoSEQ multiplex PCR. The table lists approximately 280,000 clones, no singletons, with more than 1% in the top ten. In this sample, this clone turned up a few times. Genes and germline are mouse. Read data end 4 residues before the CDR3 end; the end is taken from the germline J gene. Germline CDR1 and CDR2: NSHNY and SYGAGN. J was trimmed by 4 bases and V by 1 base; bases with no gene match: 5. The length of the CDR3 is 16 residues.

Specimen: CD4+ T cells sorted from a lymph node. This chain joins TRBV13-1 and TRBJ2-3; 11 positions match TRBD2. This TCR derives from a C3H/HeJ mouse with alopecia areata. The strain is characterized by the MHC haplotype H2-k. The sequenced CDR3 bases are TGTGCCAGCAGTGATCCTCGGACTGGGGGGCCAGAA. It is translated as CASSDPRTGGPE. The full CDR3 protein is CASSDPRTGGPETLYF.